This T cell receptor beta chain was sequenced for a study of blood T cell repertoires in COVID-19. In the study overall: COVID-19 samples, acute and convalescent, were from the United States, Italy and Spain. PBMCs, B-cell-depleted T cells, or T cells provided the cDNA or gDNA that made up the material.

Original methodology: Reference gene primer amplification gave estimated nucleated cell counts. The assay was immunoSEQ multiplex PCR, and TCRdb's table has in-frame clones only and misses some. Clonal size and the V and J genes are those of that table, whereas D and trimming came from the DNA. The profile covers 310,000 or so clones, with 70% to 90% appearing a single time and 5% to 7% taken by the ten largest. The CDR3 is 13 amino acids. Germline values: CDR1 ENHRY, CDR2 SYGVKD. V lost 11 bases and J lost 4; bases outside the gene matches: 8. The origin of this receptor is a man in his late teens or twenties who had recovered from COVID-19. The source material was peripheral blood. V is TRBV10-3 and J is TRBJ2-7, with 10 bases aligning to TRBD1. The CDR3 loop reads CAAAGTGVYEQYF. DNA of the CDR3: TGTGCCGCGGCCGGGACAGGGGTTTACGAGCAGTACTTC.